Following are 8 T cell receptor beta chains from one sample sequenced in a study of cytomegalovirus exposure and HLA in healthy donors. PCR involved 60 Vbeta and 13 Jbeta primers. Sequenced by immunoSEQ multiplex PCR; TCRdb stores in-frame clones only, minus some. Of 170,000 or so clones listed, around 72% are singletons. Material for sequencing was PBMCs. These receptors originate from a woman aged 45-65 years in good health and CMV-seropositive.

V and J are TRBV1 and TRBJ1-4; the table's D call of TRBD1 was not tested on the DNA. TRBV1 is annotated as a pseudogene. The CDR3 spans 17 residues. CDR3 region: CTSSRRNRVEANEKLFF. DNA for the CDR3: TGCACCAGCAGCCGGCGAAACAGGGTGGAAGCTAATGAAAAACTGTTTTTT.

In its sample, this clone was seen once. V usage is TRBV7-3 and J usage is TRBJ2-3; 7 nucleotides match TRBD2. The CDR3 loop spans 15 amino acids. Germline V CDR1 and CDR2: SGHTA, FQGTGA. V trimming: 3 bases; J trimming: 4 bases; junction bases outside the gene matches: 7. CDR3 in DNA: TGTGCCAGCAGCTTCGGCGGGAGCCGCCCAGATACGCAGTATTTT. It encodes CASSFGGSRPDTQYF.

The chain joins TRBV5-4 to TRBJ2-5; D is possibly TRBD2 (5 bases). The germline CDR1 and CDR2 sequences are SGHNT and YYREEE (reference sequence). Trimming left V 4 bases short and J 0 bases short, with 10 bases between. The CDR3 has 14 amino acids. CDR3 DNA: TGTGCCAGCAGCGGGCCGGGGTACCAAGAGACCCAGTACTTC. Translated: CASSGPGYQETQYF.

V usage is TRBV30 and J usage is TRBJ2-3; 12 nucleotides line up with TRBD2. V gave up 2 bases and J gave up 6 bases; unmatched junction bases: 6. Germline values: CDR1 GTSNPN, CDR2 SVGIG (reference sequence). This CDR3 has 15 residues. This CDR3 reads CAWSTLAGGGDTQYF. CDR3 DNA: TGTGCCTGGAGTACACTAGCGGGGGGCGGTGATACGCAGTATTTT.

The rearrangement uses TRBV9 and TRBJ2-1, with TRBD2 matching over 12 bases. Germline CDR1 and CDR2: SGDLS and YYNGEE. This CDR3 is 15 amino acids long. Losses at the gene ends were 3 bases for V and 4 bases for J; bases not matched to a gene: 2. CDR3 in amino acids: CASSGGTSGYNEQFF. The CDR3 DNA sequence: TGTGCCAGCAGCGGAGGGACTAGCGGGTACAATGAGCAGTTCTTC. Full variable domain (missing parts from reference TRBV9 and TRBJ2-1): DSGVTQTPKHLITATGQRVTLRCSPRSGDLSVYWYQQSLDQGLQFLIQYYNGEERAKGNILERFSAQQFPDLHSELNLSSLELGDSALYFCASSGGTSGYNEQFFGPGTRLTVL.

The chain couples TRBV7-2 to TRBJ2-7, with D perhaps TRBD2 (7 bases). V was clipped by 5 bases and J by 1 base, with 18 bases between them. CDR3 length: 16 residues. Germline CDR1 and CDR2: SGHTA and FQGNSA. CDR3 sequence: CASSLNRAGASYEQYF. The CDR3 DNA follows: TGTGCCAGCAGCCTTAACAGGGCGGGAGCGTCCTACGAGCAGTACTTC.

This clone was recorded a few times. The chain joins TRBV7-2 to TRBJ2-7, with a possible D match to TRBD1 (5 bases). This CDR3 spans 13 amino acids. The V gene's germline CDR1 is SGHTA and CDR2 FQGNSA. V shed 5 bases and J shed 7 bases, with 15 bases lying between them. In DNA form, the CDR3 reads TGTGCCAGCAGCGCGGACACCCTAAAGGAGCAGTACTTC. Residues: CASSADTLKEQYF. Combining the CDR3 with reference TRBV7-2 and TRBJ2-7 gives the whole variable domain GAGVSQSPSNKVTEKGKDVELRCDPISGHTALYWYRQSLGQGLEFLIYFQGNSAPDKSGLPSDRFSAERTGGSVSTLTIQRTQQEDSAVYLCASSADTLKEQYFGPGTRLTVT.

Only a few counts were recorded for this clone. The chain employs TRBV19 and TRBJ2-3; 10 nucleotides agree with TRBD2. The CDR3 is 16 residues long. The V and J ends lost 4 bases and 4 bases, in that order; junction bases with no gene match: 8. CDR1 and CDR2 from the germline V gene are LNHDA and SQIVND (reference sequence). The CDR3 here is CASSKAGGPDADTQYF. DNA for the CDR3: TGTGCCAGTAGTAAAGCGGGAGGGCCCGACGCAGATACGCAGTATTTT.